This T cell receptor beta chain is from a study of radiotherapy plus CTLA-4 blockade in lung cancer. For the study at large: Among patients, under 20% showed objective responses, and 30% to 35% had disease control. Whole-study results and caveats: Radiotherapy with ipilimumab was followed by blood expansion of tumor-derived clones.

As for this clone: Its antigen is as yet unknown.

Clones were sequenced by immunoSEQ multiplex PCR, and TCRdb holds only the in-frame ones, with some missing. The sample shows tens of thousands of clones, about 87% of them seen only once. Germline V gives CDR1 MNHEY, CDR2 SMNVEV (reference sequence). V lost 6 bases and J 8 bases, leaving 13 bases between the germline ends. CDR3 length: 13 residues. Sequencing used peripheral blood, obtained from a patient treated with radiotherapy plus ipilimumab. The chain recombines TRBV27 with TRBJ1-4, with D perhaps TRBD1 (5 bases). This sequence originates from a human donor with non-small cell lung cancer that progressed on radiotherapy plus ipilimumab. Written as DNA, the CDR3 is TGTGCCAGCAGCCGAGGGGCTCTGGAAAAACTGTTTTTT. This codes for CASSRGALEKLFF.